The sequence of this T cell receptor (beta chain) was determined in a study of OX40 agonist ivuxolimab in advanced cancers. Study details: Patients received ivuxolimab, an agonistic anti-OX40 (CD134) antibody.

CDR3 length: 16 residues. The germline V and J ends were trimmed by 0 bases and 6 bases, with 16 bases remaining between them. Germline V gene sequence: CDR1 LGHNA, CDR2 YSLEER. Clones were sequenced by immunoSEQ multiplex PCR, and TCRdb holds only the in-frame ones, with some missing. The sample gives about 25,000 clones, around 80% of which show up once; around 1.4% is in the top ten. The chain combines TRBV4-3 with TRBJ2-3; D possibly corresponds to TRBD2 (5 bases). The sequence derives from an adult with an advanced solid tumor such as melanoma, head and neck, liver or kidney cancer. Sequenced here: CD4+ or CD8+ T cells sorted from blood, sampled in a trial of the OX40 agonist ivuxolimab. The CDR3 DNA reads TGCGCCAGCAGCCAAGAAAGGAGGAGAGGCGCGGATACGCAGTATTTT. The encoded protein is CASSQERRRGADTQYF.